One and the same sample provided the 31 T cell receptor beta chains below, sequenced in a study of tissue T cells after allogeneic stem cell transplantation. The time point: mouse harvest day 7 after allogeneic transplant. Tail vein injection delivered 10^7 T-cell-depleted bone marrow cells and 10^6 splenic CD5+ T cells. Generated by immunoSEQ multiplex PCR, the TCRdb table keeps only in-frame clones and is missing some. The sample yields a few thousand clones, around 50% seen once. Sequencing input: lymph node tissue. These receptors all stem from a female BALB/c mouse given C57BL/6 T cells with graft-versus-host disease after an allogeneic hematopoietic cell transplant.

Notes on this clone: Here the gene names and germline are mouse. CDR3 DNA, as far as it was read: TGCACCTGCAGTGCCCGGGACAAAAACACCGGGCAGCTCTAC. It codes for CTCSARDKNTGQLY. The entire CDR3 protein reads CTCSARDKNTGQLYF. The chain carries TRBV1 and TRBJ2-2; weak D call: TRBD1 (6 bases). Read data end 1 residue before the CDR3 end; the end is taken from the germline J gene. This CDR3 contains 15 residues. Germline V CDR1 and CDR2: NSQYPW, LRSPGD (reference sequence). V was pared by 3 bases and J by 1 base, with 9 bases between.

Concerning this clone itself: The gene names given are mouse names. The DNA ends 1 residue before the CDR3 does, and the rest of the CDR3 is filled in from the germline J gene. The chain has TRBV16 and TRBJ1-3, with D possibly TRBD1 on 5 matching bases. V was trimmed by 2 bases and J by 4 bases, leaving 9 bases between them. CDR1 and CDR2 (germline): SGHSA, FRNQAP. The CDR3 covers 14 residues. The CDR3 spells CASSLWQGGNTLYF. The part of the CDR3 DNA that was read is TGTGCAAGCAGCTTATGGCAGGGCGGAAATACGCTCTAT.

About this clone itself: Mouse gene names and germline throughout. Read data end 1 residue before the CDR3 end; the end is taken from the germline J gene. The chain uses TRBV26 and TRBJ1-2, with D unclear. The CDR3 totals 13 residues. CDR1 and CDR2 (germline): KGHPV, FQNQEV (reference sequence). V gave up 4 bases and J gave up 0 bases, with 6 bases separating them. The DNA read from the CDR3 is TGTGCCAGCAGTCAGGAAGCAAACTCCGACTACACC. As protein: CASSQEANSDYT. The complete CDR3 sequence is CASSQEANSDYTF.

Concerning this clone: The genes and germline here are from mouse. The read stops 1 residue short of the end of the CDR3; the missing end is completed from the germline J gene. The V gene is TRBV16, the J gene TRBJ2-3; 12 bases are a match to TRBD2. Germline assignment: CDR1 SGHSA and CDR2 FRNQAP. Unmatched junction bases numbered 5, after V lost 5 bases and J lost 2 bases. This CDR3 has 16 residues. CDR3 DNA (partial): TGTGCAAGCAGCCTCAGGACTGGGGGGGATGCAGAAACGCTGTAT. Protein sequence: CASSLRTGGDAETLY. The full CDR3 protein reads CASSLRTGGDAETLYF.

On this clone itself: Genes here carry mouse names. The read ends 1 residue before the CDR3 terminus; that terminus is restored from the germline J gene. The chain combines TRBV29 with TRBJ2-5; 7 bases match TRBD1. The CDR3 sequence is 12 residues long. The germline gives CDR1 MSHET, CDR2 SYDVDS. After removal of 6 bases from V and 4 bases from J, the junction contained 1 base not matched to a gene. The CDR3 bases that were read are TGTGCTAGCAGCGACAGGGAAGACACCCAGTAC. This sequence encodes CASSDREDTQY. The entire CDR3 protein reads CASSDREDTQYF.

On this clone itself: These gene names are mouse names. The read ends 1 residue shy of where the CDR3 ends; the end is completed using the germline J gene. The V and J genes are TRBV4 and TRBJ2-5; 9 bases match TRBD2. Looked up from germline, CDR1 is LGHDT and CDR2 is YNNKQL (reference sequence). V gave up 4 bases and J gave up 5 bases; unmatched junction bases: 1. The CDR3 runs 13 residues. The sequenced part of the CDR3 DNA is TGTGCCAGCAGCTCGGACTGGGGAGACACCCAGTAC. Translation: CASSSDWGDTQY. The complete CDR3 protein is CASSSDWGDTQYF.

Turning to this clone: Any gene name here is a mouse gene name. The read terminates 1 residue ahead of where the CDR3 ends, so the germline J gene completes it. The V call is TRBV3, the J call TRBJ2-3; 12 bases fit TRBD2. The CDR3 is 14 residues long. V shed 5 bases, J shed 3 bases, and the junction held 0 bases outside the gene matches. The germline V gene encodes CDR1 SNHLY and CDR2 FYNGKV (reference sequence). This chain's CDR3 is CASSDWGGAETLYF. The covered CDR3 bases are TGTGCCAGCAGCGACTGGGGGGGCGCAGAAACGCTGTAT. The full variable domain, in which reference TRBV3 and TRBJ2-3 provide the parts outside the CDR3, is GPKVLQIPSHQIIDMGQMVTLNCDPVSNHLYFYWYKQILGQQMEFLVNFYNGKVMEKSKLFKDQFSVERPDGSYFTLKIQPTALEDSAVYFCASSDWGGAETLYFGSGTRLTVL.

In this sample, this clone is large. Gene names denote mouse genes. The read ends 1 residue before the CDR3 terminus; that terminus is restored from the germline J gene. The V call is TRBV26, the J call TRBJ1-4; unclear D gene. This CDR3 contains 13 residues. Looked up from germline, CDR1 is KGHPV and CDR2 is FQNQEV (reference sequence). Deletions cut 5 bases from V and 2 bases from J, with 6 bases between. CDR3 region: CASSAGSNERLFF. CDR3 bases read: TGTGCCAGCAGTGCGGGATCCAACGAAAGATTATTT.

This clone was recorded once. Gene names follow the mouse nomenclature. The read falls 1 residue short of the CDR3 end, and the missing part is taken from the germline J gene. V gene TRBV24 combines with J gene TRBJ2-5; D perhaps matches TRBD1 (5 bases). Trimming removed 3 bases at V and 0 bases at J, with 13 bases between. There are 16 residues in the CDR3. CDR1 is KGHTA and CDR2 is FRNEEI in the germline V gene. The sequenced part of the CDR3 DNA is TGTGCCAGCAGTCTCAGACAGCCCTTTAACCAAGACACCCAGTAC. Its translation is CASSLRQPFNQDTQY. The full-length CDR3 reads as CASSLRQPFNQDTQYF.

To note about this clone: These gene names are mouse names. The CDR3 end is not reached by the read, which stops 1 residue before it; the germline J gene fills it in. The chain carries TRBV1 and TRBJ2-1; 8 nucleotides match TRBD1. The length of the CDR3 is 15 residues. After removal of 2 bases from V and 1 base from J, the junction contained 1 base not matched to a gene. Germline loops: CDR1 NSQYPW, CDR2 LRSPGD (reference sequence). CDR3 DNA, as far as it was read: TGCACCTGCAGTGCAAGACAGGGGAACTATGCTGAGCAGTTC. Its translation: CTCSARQGNYAEQF. The CDR3 reads in full as CTCSARQGNYAEQFF.

As concerns this clone: The genes and germline here are from mouse. The read ends 1 residue shy of where the CDR3 ends; the end is completed using the germline J gene. The rearrangement joins TRBV16 to TRBJ1-4; the match to TRBD1 covers 8 bases. Trimming took 3 bases from V and 7 from J; bases not matched to a gene: 4. The CDR3 sequence is 14 residues long. Germline loops: CDR1 SGHSA, CDR2 FRNQAP. This CDR3 reads CASSFSTGVERLFF. The CDR3 DNA, read in part, is TGTGCAAGCAGCTTCTCGACAGGGGTCGAAAGATTATTT.

This clone has just a few counts. The genes and germline here are from mouse. The read stops 1 residue short of the end of the CDR3; the missing end is completed from the germline J gene. This chain joins TRBV16 and TRBJ2-2; possibly TRBD1 for D (6 bases). Trimming pared 0 bases from V and 2 bases from J, leaving 7 bases between. The germline V gene encodes CDR1 SGHSA and CDR2 FRNQAP. There are 15 residues in the CDR3. The CDR3 reads CASSLDTGNTGQLYF. Partial CDR3 DNA: TGTGCAAGCAGCTTAGATACAGGGAACACCGGGCAGCTCTAC. The full variable domain, with the rest looked up from reference TRBV16 and TRBJ2-2, is NAGVIQTPRHKVTGKGQEATLWCEPISGHSAVFWYRQTIVQGLEFLTYFRNQAPIDDSGMPKERFSAQMPNQSHSTLKIQSTQPQDSAVYLCASSLDTGNTGQLYFGEGSKLTVL.

On this clone itself: Any gene name here is a mouse gene name. The read ends 1 residue shy of where the CDR3 ends; the end is completed using the germline J gene. The chain couples TRBV12-2 to TRBJ2-5, with D possibly TRBD2 on 6 matching bases. CDR1 is SGHLS, CDR2 HYDKME, per germline. Trimming left V 0 bases short and J 6 bases short, with 12 bases between. The CDR3 sequence is 14 residues long. The sequenced CDR3 bases are TGTGCCAGCTCTCTCGTGGGGGACGGCGACACCCAGTAC. It codes for CASSLVGDGDTQY. The entire CDR3 protein reads CASSLVGDGDTQYF.

Concerning this clone itself: Genes and germline come from the mouse. Sequencing ends 1 residue short of the CDR3 end; the germline J gene provides the rest. The chain couples TRBV16 to TRBJ1-2, with 9 nucleotides matching TRBD1. V lost 5 bases to trimming and J lost 4 bases; unmatched junction nucleotides: 5. Looked up from germline, CDR1 is SGHSA and CDR2 is FRNQAP. CDR3 length: 14 amino acids. CDR3 sequence: CASSPLQGASDYTF. CDR3 DNA (partial): TGTGCAAGCAGCCCCTTACAGGGGGCCTCCGACTACACC.

With respect to this clone: Gene names denote mouse genes. The read is 1 residue too short to cover the CDR3 end, so that end is filled in from the germline J gene. The rearrangement joins TRBV19 to TRBJ2-3; TRBD2 aligns across 11 bases. J was trimmed by 1 base and V by 5 bases; bases with no gene match: 0. Germline loops: CDR1 FNHDT, CDR2 SITEND (reference sequence). The CDR3 extends over 14 amino acids. Incomplete CDR3 DNA: TGTGCCAGCAGACTGGGGGGGCGTGCAGAAACGCTGTAT. Translated: CASRLGGRAETLY. The entire CDR3 sequence reads CASRLGGRAETLYF.

Worth noting for this clone: Genes here carry mouse names. The read finishes 1 residue shy of the CDR3 end, and the germline J gene is used to complete it. V is TRBV12-1 and J is TRBJ1-2; the D gene is possibly TRBD1 (6 bases). Trimming removed 1 base from V and 4 bases from J, with 9 bases in between. CDR1 and CDR2 (germline): SGHSN, HYEKVE. This CDR3 comprises 13 residues. The covered CDR3 bases are TGTGCCAGCTCTCTGGGGGGCGGCTCCGACTACACC. It encodes CASSLGGGSDYT. The full CDR3 sequence reads CASSLGGGSDYTF.

Notes on this clone: Each gene name is a mouse one. Sequencing ends 1 residue short of the CDR3 end; the germline J gene provides the rest. The chain recombines TRBV26 with TRBJ1-1; D remains ambiguous. This CDR3 contains 13 residues. CDR1 is KGHPV and CDR2 is FQNQEV in the germline V gene (reference sequence). Trimming shortened V by 6 bases and J by 0 bases, and 8 bases separated the two germline ends. The CDR3 sequence is CASSLNANTEVFF. The part of the CDR3 DNA that was read is TGTGCCAGCAGCCTCAATGCAAACACAGAAGTCTTC.

This clone came up once. Here the gene names and germline are mouse. The read falls 1 residue short of the CDR3 end, and the missing part is taken from the germline J gene. This chain uses TRBV26 with TRBJ2-1; TRBD1 is a possible D gene (5 bases). The CDR3 runs 12 residues. Trimming took off 4 bases at V and 4 bases at J, with 5 bases between the two ends. Germline V gene sequence: CDR1 KGHPV, CDR2 FQNQEV (reference sequence). The CDR3: CASSQGYAEQFF. The sequenced CDR3 bases are TGTGCCAGCAGTCAGGGGTATGCTGAGCAGTTC.

There are a few counts of this clone. Gene labels here are mouse ones. The missing CDR3 end, 1 residue past where the read stops, is filled in from the germline J gene. The chain is built from TRBV13-1 and TRBJ2-1; 8 nucleotides line up with TRBD1. This CDR3 is 12 amino acids long. Germline CDR1 reads NSHNY; CDR2 reads SYGAGN. After removal of 5 bases from V and 7 bases from J, the junction contained 2 bases not matched to a gene. The DNA read from the CDR3 is TGTGCCAGCAGGGGGGACAGGGCTGAGCAGTTC. It yields the protein CASRGDRAEQF. The whole CDR3 sequence reads CASRGDRAEQFF.

Remarks on this clone: The gene symbols are mouse symbols. The CDR3: CSSTHSSQNTLYF. CDR3 DNA, as far as it was read: TGCTCCAGCACCCACAGTAGTCAAAACACCTTGTAC. V usage is TRBV23 and J usage is TRBJ2-4; TRBD1, as called in the table, went unchecked against the DNA. The read ends 1 residue shy of where the CDR3 ends; the end is completed using the germline J gene. CDR1 is KGHTA and CDR2 is FQNQQP in the germline V gene. The CDR3 runs to 13 residues.

This clone qualifies as large. Genes and germline come from the mouse. The CDR3 sequence is CASSLGGEQYF. The sequenced CDR3 bases are TGTGCAAGCAGCTTAGGGGGTGAACAGTAC. This chain joins TRBV16 and TRBJ2-7; no reliable D call. The sequenced fragment ends 1 residue before the CDR3 boundary, so the rest is inferred from the germline J gene. Between the trimmed V and J ends, which lost 1 base and 6 bases, there was a span of 4 bases. The CDR3 is made up of 11 amino acids. Germline-derived CDR1 and CDR2 are SGHSA and FRNQAP.

Comment on this clone: The listed genes are named as in mouse. From the germline J gene comes the end of the CDR3, since the read stops 1 residue before it. The rearrangement uses TRBV3 and TRBJ1-1, with unresolved D. V lost 4 bases and J 0 bases, leaving 6 bases between the germline ends. Germline V gene data show CDR1 as SNHLY and CDR2 as FYNGKV (reference sequence). The CDR3 extends over 13 amino acids. The CDR3 bases that were read are TGTGCCAGCAGCTCCCAGTCAAACACAGAAGTCTTC. Translation: CASSSQSNTEVF. The whole CDR3 protein is CASSSQSNTEVFF.

This clone was seen more than once but under ten times. All gene names here are mouse names. The read ends 1 residue early relative to the CDR3; the germline J gene fills the gap. V is TRBV1 and J is TRBJ2-1; D gene uncertain. This CDR3 is 11 amino acids long. V lost 3 bases and J 6 bases, leaving 3 bases between the germline ends. Germline V gene data show CDR1 as NSQYPW and CDR2 as LRSPGD (reference sequence). The covered CDR3 bases are TGCACCTGCAGTGCGGGTGCTGAGCAGTTC. The encoded protein is CTCSAGAEQF. The CDR3 as a whole reads CTCSAGAEQFF.

The table lists this clone with a few counts. Mouse germline and gene names are used. The observed sequence ends 1 residue before the CDR3 terminus, with the missing tail filled in from the germline J gene. This rearrangement joins TRBV26 to TRBJ1-2; D perhaps matches TRBD1 (6 bases). The CDR3 contains 14 residues. Trimming cost V 2 bases and J 1 base, with 8 bases left between them. The germline CDR1 and CDR2 sequences are KGHPV and FQNQEV (reference sequence). This chain's CDR3 is CASSLADRNSDYTF. The CDR3 bases that were read are TGTGCCAGCAGTCTGGCGGACAGAAACTCCGACTACACC.

Points on this clone: Gene names and germline match the mouse. The DNA ends 1 residue before the CDR3 does, and the rest of the CDR3 is filled in from the germline J gene. This chain uses TRBV31 with TRBJ2-7, with D possibly being TRBD2 (7 bases). The length of the CDR3 is 15 residues. Germline assignment: CDR1 GKSSPN and CDR2 SITVG. Trimming cost V 0 bases and J 0 bases, with 12 bases left between them. This chain's CDR3 is CAWSLRGGSSYEQYF. CDR3 DNA (partial): TGTGCCTGGAGTCTAAGGGGGGGGAGCTCCTATGAACAGTAC.

In regard to this clone: Gene names are mouse gene names. Within the sample, other DNA sequences also encode this same CDR3. The sequenced part of the CDR3 DNA is TGTGCCAGCAGCCTCAGTAGTCAAAACACCTTGTAC. Its protein is CASSLSSQNTLY. The full CDR3 reads CASSLSSQNTLYF. The rearrangement links TRBV26 to TRBJ2-4; unclear D gene. The read halts 1 residue ahead of the CDR3 end, with the missing end drawn from the germline J gene. The V end was cut by 6 bases, the J end by 0 bases, with 7 bases between. CDR3 size: 13 residues. The germline V gene has CDR1 KGHPV and CDR2 FQNQEV (reference sequence).

This clone has only a few counts. Gene names denote mouse genes. The CDR3 goes on 1 residue after the read ends, and that part is filled in from the germline J gene. The genes are TRBV26 and TRBJ2-7; 11 bases fit TRBD2. Per the germline V gene, CDR1 is KGHPV and CDR2 is FQNQEV (reference sequence). The CDR3 consists of 15 residues. J gave up 4 bases and V 2 bases, and 4 bases lay outside the gene matches. This CDR3 reads CASSLTGGARYEQYF. CDR3 bases read: TGTGCCAGCAGTCTGACTGGGGGGGCGCGATATGAACAGTAC.

With regard to this clone: The listed genes are named as in mouse. Read data end 1 residue before the CDR3 end; the end is taken from the germline J gene. The genes are TRBV3 and TRBJ2-5; 7 bases are shared with TRBD2. CDR1 and CDR2 (germline): SNHLY, FYNGKV (reference sequence). The J segment lost 0 bases and the V segment lost 8 bases, leaving 2 bases of the junction unmatched. This CDR3 has 13 amino acids. This chain's CDR3 is CASGGVNQDTQYF. The sequenced part of the CDR3 DNA is TGTGCCAGCGGGGGGGTTAACCAAGACACCCAGTAC.

By share of the sample, this clone is medium-sized. Gene names denote mouse genes. Coverage ceases 1 residue before the CDR3 finishes, and the germline J gene fills in the end. The chain combines TRBV26 with TRBJ1-3; D remains ambiguous. Germline-derived CDR1 and CDR2 are KGHPV and FQNQEV (reference sequence). The CDR3 totals 13 residues. V was pared by 3 bases and J by 0 bases, with 3 bases between. The CDR3 bases that were read are TGTGCCAGCAGTCTTCATTCTGGAAATACGCTCTAT. Encoded protein: CASSLHSGNTLY. In full, the CDR3 reads CASSLHSGNTLYF.

Turning to this clone: These gene names are mouse names. With the read ending 1 residue before the CDR3 end, the germline J gene is used to fill in that end. The chain recombines TRBV12-2 with TRBJ1-3; TRBD1 aligns across 11 bases. The junction had 5 bases not matched to a gene; V was cut back by 4 bases and J by 7 bases. CDR1 is SGHLS, CDR2 HYDKME, per germline. This CDR3 is 14 amino acids long. Partial CDR3 DNA: TGTGCCAGCTCCTCCGGGACAGGGGGGAATACGCTCTAT. This gives the protein CASSSGTGGNTLY. The complete CDR3 protein is CASSSGTGGNTLYF.

This clone was counted only a few times. Gene names and germline refer to mouse. The CDR3 end falls 1 residue outside the read, so it is completed with the germline J gene. This sequence joins TRBV23 and TRBJ2-2; TRBD1 is taken as the D call from the table, unchecked against the DNA. Germline V gene sequence: CDR1 KGHTA, CDR2 FQNQQP. The CDR3 totals 16 residues. The covered CDR3 bases are TGCTCCAGCAGTCCGGGACAGGGAGCAAACACCGGGCAGCTCTAC. It yields the protein CSSSPGQGANTGQLY. The full CDR3 protein is CSSSPGQGANTGQLYF.